The subject of this entry is one T cell receptor beta chain. This CDR3 has 12 amino acids. The V and J ends lost 2 bases and 4 bases respectively, with 4 bases between them. Germline lookup yields CDR1 SGHTA and CDR2 FQGNSA. TCRdb re-analysed the 5' RACE reads in MiXCR, keeping a single row per CDR3 protein. The sample includes fewer than 450,000 distinct CDR3 sequences, roughly 10% of them seen just once. This specimen comes from a study of identical twins. This receptor was identified in a woman aged 50 to 60 in good health. Sequenced material: naive T cells sorted from blood. This chain links TRBV7-2 with TRBJ2-3; D is ambiguous. CDR3 coding DNA: TGTGCCAGCAGCTTACGGTCAGATACGCAGTATTTT. This translates into CASSLRSDTQYF.